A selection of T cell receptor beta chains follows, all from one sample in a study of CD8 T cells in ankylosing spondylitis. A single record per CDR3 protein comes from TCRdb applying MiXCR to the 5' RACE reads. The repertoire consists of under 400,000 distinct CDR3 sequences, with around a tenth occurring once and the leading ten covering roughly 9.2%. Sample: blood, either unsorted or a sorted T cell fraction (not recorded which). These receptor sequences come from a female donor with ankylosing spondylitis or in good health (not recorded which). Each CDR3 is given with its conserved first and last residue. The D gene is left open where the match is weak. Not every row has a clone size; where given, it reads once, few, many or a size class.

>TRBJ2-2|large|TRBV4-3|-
TGCGCCAGCAGCCAAGATGATCTAGCTTGGTACACCGGGGAGCTGTTTTTT
CASSQDDLAWYTGELFF
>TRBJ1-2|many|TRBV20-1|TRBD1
TGCAGTGCTAGACCCCGAGGGACAGCGCTCTATGGCTACACCTTC
CSARPRGTALYGYTF
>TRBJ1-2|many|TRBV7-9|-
TGTGCCAGCAGCTTAGCCGGGACTAGGTATGGCTACACCTTC
CASSLAGTRYGYTF
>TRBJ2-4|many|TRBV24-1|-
TGTGCCACCAGTGAGGACCAAGGGGCAGCCAAAAACATTCAGTACTTC
CATSEDQGAAKNIQYF
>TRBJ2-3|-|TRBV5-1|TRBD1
TGCGCCAGCAGCATTCTAGGACAGGGGGCCGCAGATACGCAGTATTTT
CASSILGQGAADTQYF
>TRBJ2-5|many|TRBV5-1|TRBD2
TGCGCCAGCAGCTTGGGACTAGCGGGGACCCAAGAGACCCAGTACTTC
CASSLGLAGTQETQYF
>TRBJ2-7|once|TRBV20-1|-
TGCAGTGCTAGAGATATAACGGGTAATTCCTGCGAGCAGTACTTC
CSARDITGNSCEQYF
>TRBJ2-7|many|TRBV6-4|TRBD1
TGTGCCAGCAGTGAACCGGGACAGGGTTACGAGCAGTACTTC
CASSEPGQGYEQYF
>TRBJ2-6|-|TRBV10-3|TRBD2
TGTGCCATCAGTGACCGGGGGGATGGGGCCAACGTCCTGACTTTC
CAISDRGDGANVLTF
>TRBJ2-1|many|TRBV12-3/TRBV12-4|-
TGTGCCAGCAGGTTGGAGGGGTATGAGCAGTTCTTC
CASRLEGYEQFF
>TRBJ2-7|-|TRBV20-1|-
TGCAGTGCTAGCCCCGGGACGGGGGTTGAGCAGTACTTC
CSASPGTGVEQYF
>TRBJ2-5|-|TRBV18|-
TGTGCCAGCTCACCACCCGGGCTGGGGGTCCAAGAGACCCAGTACTTC
CASSPPGLGVQETQYF
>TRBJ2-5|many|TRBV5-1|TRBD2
TGCGCCAGCGGCTCTAGCGGGGGTCAGGAGACCCAGTACTTC
CASGSSGGQETQYF
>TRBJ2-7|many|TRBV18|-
TGTGCCAGCTCACCTCAGGAAGGGGGGTACGAGCAGTACTTC
CASSPQEGGYEQYF
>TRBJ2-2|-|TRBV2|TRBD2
TGTGCCAGCAGTGAAATCGGGAGGGCCGGCGGGGAGCTGTTTTTT
CASSEIGRAGGELFF
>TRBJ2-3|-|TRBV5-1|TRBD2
TGCGCCAGCAGCTTGGAAACTAGCGGGGCAGCAGATACGCAGTATTTT
CASSLETSGAADTQYF
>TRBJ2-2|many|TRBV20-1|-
TGCAGTGCTATAGGGCAGCGGAACACCGGGGAGCTGTTTTTT
CSAIGQRNTGELFF
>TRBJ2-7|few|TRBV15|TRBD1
TGTGCCACCAGCAGAGATCCCACAGGGGGCTACGAGCAGTACTTC
CATSRDPTGGYEQYF
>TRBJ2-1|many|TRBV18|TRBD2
TGTGCCAGCTCACCTCCAATCGGACTAGCGCTTAACAATGAGCAGTTCTTC
CASSPPIGLALNNEQFF
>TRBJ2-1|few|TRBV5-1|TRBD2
TGCGCCAGCAGCTTGGGACTAGCGGGAGGGTACAATGAGCAGTTCTTC
CASSLGLAGGYNEQFF
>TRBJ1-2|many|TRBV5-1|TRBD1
TGCGCCAGCAGCTCTTTTCCGGGACAGGGGGCAGAAGGTGGCTACACCTTC
CASSSFPGQGAEGGYTF
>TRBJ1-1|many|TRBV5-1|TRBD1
TGCGCCAGCAGCTTGAATACAGGGGGCACTGAAGCTTTCTTT
CASSLNTGGTEAFF
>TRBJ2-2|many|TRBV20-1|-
TGCAGTGCTAGTTTCCGTTCGGGCCTCTCCGGGGAGCTGTTTTTT
CSASFRSGLSGELFF
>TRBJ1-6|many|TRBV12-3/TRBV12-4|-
TGTGCCAGCAGTGCAACAGGAGGCGGTTGGTCCCTCCACTTT
CASSATGGGWSLHF
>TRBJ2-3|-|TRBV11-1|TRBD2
TGTGCCAGCAGCTTAGCTGGGGGGTTACTAGCGGGACACCGTACTAGCACAGATACGCAGTATTTT
CASSLAGGLLAGHRTSTDTQYF
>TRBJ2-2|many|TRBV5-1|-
TGTGCCAGCAGTCTGGGACATCTGAACACCGGGGAGCTGTTTTTT
CASSLGHLNTGELFF
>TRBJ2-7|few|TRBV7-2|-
TGTGCCAGCAGCTTATCACCGTTAAACTACGAGCAGTACTTC
CASSLSPLNYEQYF
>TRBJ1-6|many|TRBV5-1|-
TGCGCCAGCAGCTTGGACGGCAGTCGGAATTCACCCCTCCACTTT
CASSLDGSRNSPLHF
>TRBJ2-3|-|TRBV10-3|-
TGTGCCATAACAGAGGTCCTAGGCACAGATACGCAGTATTTT
CAITEVLGTDTQYF
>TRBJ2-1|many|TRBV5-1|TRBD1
TGCGCCAGCAGCGAAGGGACAGGGGGATACAATGAGCAGTTCTTC
CASSEGTGGYNEQFF
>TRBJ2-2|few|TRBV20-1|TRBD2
TGCAGTGCTCGAGGACTAGCGAATTCGAACACCGGGGAGCTGTTTTTT
CSARGLANSNTGELFF
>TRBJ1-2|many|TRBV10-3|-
TGTGCCATCAGTGACCCCACAGGGTACGATGGCTACACCTTC
CAISDPTGYDGYTF
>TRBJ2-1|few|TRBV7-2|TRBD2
TGTGCCAGCAGCTTACCAGGACTAGTTCGGTCGGCCAATGAGCAGTTCTTC
CASSLPGLVRSANEQFF
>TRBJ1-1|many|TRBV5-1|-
TGCGCCAGCAGCTTGTTTGGCGAGAACACTGAAGCTTTCTTT
CASSLFGENTEAFF
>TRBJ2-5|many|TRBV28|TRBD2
TGTGCCAGCACCCCTGTGGGAGGGCGGTTCCAAGAGACCCAGTACTTC
CASTPVGGRFQETQYF
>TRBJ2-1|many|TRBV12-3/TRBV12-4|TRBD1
TGTGCCAGCAGTCTTCGACAGGGTGACTACAATGAGCAGTTCTTC
CASSLRQGDYNEQFF
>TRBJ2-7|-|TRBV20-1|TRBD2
TGCAGTGCCGGCATCACACAGCGGGAGGACCTACTCCCGTCACCATACGAGCAGTACTTC
CSAGITQREDLLPSPYEQYF
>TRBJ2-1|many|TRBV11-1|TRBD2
TGTGCCAGCAGCTCCCCTCCGAGACTAGCGGCTCTCTCCTACAATGAGCAGTTCTTC
CASSSPPRLAALSYNEQFF
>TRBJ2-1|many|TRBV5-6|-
TGTGCCAGCGCCGCGGCAGGGTATAGTGAGCAGTTCTTC
CASAAAGYSEQFF
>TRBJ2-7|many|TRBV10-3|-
TGTGCCATCAGCGGCGGTTACGAGCAGTACTTC
CAISGGYEQYF
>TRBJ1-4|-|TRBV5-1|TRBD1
TGCGCCAGCACCCGACAGGGGAATGAAAAACTGTTTTTT
CASTRQGNEKLFF
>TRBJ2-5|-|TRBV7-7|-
TGTGCCAGCAGCTTATCGCGCACACAAGAGACCCAGTACTTC
CASSLSRTQETQYF